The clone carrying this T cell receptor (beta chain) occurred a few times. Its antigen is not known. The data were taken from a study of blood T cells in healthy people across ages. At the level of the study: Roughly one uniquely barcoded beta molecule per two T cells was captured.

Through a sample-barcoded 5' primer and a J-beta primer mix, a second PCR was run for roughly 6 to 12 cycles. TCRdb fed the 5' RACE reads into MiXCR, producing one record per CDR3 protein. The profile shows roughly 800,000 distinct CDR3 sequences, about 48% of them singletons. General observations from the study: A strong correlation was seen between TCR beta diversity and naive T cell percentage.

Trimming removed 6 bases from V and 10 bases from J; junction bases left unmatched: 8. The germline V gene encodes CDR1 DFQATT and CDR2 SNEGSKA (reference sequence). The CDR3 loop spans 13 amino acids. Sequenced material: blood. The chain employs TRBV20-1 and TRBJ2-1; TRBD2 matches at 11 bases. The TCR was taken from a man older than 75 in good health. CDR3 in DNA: TGCAGTGCCCCGGTAGCGGGAGGGCCAGAGCAGTTCTTC. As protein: CSAPVAGGPEQFF.